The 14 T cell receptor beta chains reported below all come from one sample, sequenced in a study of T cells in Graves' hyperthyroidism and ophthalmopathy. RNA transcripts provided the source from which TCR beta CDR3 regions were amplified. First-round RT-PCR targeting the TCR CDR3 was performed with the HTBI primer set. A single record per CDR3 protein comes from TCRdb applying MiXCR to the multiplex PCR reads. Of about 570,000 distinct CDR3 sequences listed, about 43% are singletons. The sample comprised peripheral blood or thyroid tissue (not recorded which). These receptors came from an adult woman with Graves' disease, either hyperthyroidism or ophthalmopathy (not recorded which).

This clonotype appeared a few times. The CDR3 DNA reads TGTGCCAGCAGTCCAGGGTCTGGGGAGCTGTTTTTT. Amino acid sequence: CASSPGSGELFF. The chain couples TRBV14 to TRBJ2-2; a possible D gene is TRBD1 (5 bases). Germline lookup yields CDR1 SGHDN and CDR2 FVKESK. The CDR3 loop spans 12 amino acids. Trimming removed 6 bases from V and 8 bases from J, with 10 bases in between.

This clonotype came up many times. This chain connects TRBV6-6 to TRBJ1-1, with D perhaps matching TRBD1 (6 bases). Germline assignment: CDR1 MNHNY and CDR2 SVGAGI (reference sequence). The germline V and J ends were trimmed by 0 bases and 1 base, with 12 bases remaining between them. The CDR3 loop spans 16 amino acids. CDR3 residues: CASSYSQGGPNTEAFF. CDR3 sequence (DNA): TGTGCCAGCAGTTACTCGCAAGGGGGTCCGAACACTGAAGCTTTCTTT.

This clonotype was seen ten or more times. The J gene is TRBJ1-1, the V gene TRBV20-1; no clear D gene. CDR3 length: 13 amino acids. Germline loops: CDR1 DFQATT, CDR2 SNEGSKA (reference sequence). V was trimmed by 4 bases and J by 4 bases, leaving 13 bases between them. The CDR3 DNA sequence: TGCAGTGCTAAGATCCCGAGTGGCACTGAAGCTTTCTTT. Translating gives CSAKIPSGTEAFF.

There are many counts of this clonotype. The CDR3 spells CASSFGGPRDGYTF. Here the CDR3 DNA reads TGTGCCAGCAGCTTCGGGGGGCCCAGGGATGGCTACACCTTC. The chain couples TRBV5-6 to TRBJ1-2, with D maybe TRBD1 (6 bases). The CDR3 contains 14 residues. Between the trimmed V and J ends, which lost 2 bases and 6 bases, there was a span of 14 bases. CDR1 and CDR2 (germline): SGHDT, YYEEEE.

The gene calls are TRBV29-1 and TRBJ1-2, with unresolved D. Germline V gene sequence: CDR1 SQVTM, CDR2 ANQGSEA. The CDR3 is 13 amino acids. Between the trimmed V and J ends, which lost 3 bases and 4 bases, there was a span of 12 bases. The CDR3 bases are TGCAGCGTTGAGTTTGGACGGGCCTATGGCTACACCTTC. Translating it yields CSVEFGRAYGYTF.

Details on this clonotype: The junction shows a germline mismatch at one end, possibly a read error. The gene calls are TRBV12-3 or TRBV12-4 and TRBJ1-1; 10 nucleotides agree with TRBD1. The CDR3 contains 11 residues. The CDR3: CASRGQGPREF. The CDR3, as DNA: TGTGCCAGCAGGGGACAGGGGCCGAGGGAATTT.

CDR3 coding DNA: TGTGCCAGCAGGTCGGACAGGGTTGTTCTTACGCCGAACACTGAAGCTTTCTTT. Translated: CASRSDRVVLTPNTEAFF. The gene calls are TRBV28 and TRBJ1-1; TRBD1 matches at 8 bases. Looked up from germline, CDR1 is MDHEN and CDR2 is SYDVKM. The CDR3 loop spans 18 amino acids. Trimming removed 6 bases from V and 1 base from J; junction bases left unmatched: 16.

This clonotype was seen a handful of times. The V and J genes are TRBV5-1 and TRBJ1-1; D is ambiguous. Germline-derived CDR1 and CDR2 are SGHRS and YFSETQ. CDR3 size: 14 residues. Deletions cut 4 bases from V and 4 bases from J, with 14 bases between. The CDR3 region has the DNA TGCGCCAGCAGCCCCCCGCTCGTGGGCACTGAAGCTTTCTTT. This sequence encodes CASSPPLVGTEAFF.

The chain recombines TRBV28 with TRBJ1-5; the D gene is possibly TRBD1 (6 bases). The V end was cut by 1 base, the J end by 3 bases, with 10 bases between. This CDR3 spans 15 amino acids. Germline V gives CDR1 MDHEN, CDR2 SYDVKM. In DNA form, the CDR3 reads TGTGCCAGCAGTTTATTGGGGGGCCCCAATCAGCCCCAGCATTTT. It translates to CASSLLGGPNQPQHF.

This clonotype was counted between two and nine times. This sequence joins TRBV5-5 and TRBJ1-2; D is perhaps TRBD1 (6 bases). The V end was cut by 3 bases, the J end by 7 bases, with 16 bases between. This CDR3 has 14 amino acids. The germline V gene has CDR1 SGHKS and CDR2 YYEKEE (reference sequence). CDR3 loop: CASSSQWDTSGYTF. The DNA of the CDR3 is TGTGCCAGCAGCTCCCAATGGGACACATCTGGCTACACCTTC.

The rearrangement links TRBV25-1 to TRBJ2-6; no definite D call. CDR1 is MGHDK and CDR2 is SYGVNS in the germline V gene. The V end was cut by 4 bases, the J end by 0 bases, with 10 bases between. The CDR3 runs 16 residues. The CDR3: CASSGQRASGANVLTF. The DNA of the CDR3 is TGTGCCAGCAGTGGTCAGAGAGCCTCTGGGGCCAACGTCCTGACTTTC.

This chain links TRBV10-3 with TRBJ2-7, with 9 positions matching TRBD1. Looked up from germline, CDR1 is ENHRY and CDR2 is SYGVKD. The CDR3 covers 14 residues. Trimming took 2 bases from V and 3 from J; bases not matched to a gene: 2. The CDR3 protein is CAISEMDRGYEQYF. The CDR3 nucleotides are TGTGCCATCAGTGAGATGGACAGGGGCTACGAGCAGTACTTC.

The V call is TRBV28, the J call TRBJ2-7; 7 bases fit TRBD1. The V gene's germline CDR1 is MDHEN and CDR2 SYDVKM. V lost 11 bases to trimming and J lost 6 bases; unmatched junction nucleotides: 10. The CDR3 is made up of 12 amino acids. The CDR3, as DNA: TGTGCCGCCGGACAGGAAAGGGGCGAGCAGTACTTC. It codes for CAAGQERGEQYF. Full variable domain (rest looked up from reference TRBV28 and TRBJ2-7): DVKVTQSSRYLVKRTGEKVFLECVQDMDHENMFWYRQDPGLGLRLIYFSYDVKMKEKGDIPEGYSVSREKKERFSLILESASTNQTSMYLCAAGQERGEQYFGPGTRLTVT.

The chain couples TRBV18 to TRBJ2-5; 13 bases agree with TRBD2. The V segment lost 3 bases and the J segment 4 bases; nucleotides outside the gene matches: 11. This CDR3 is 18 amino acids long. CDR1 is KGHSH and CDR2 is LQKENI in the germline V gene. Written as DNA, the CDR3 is TGTGCCAGCTCACCCGGAACTAGCGGGAGGGCCAAGAGAGAGACCCAGTACTTC. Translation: CASSPGTSGRAKRETQYF. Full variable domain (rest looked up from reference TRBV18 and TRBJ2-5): NAGVMQNPRHLVRRRGQEARLRCSPMKGHSHVYWYRQLPEEGLKFMVYLQKENIIDESGMPKERFSAEFPKEGPSILRIQQVVRGDSAAYFCASSPGTSGRAKRETQYFGPGTRLLVL.